This passage covers 27 T cell receptor beta chains from one sample sequenced in a study of T cells in Graves' hyperthyroidism and ophthalmopathy. The source material, RNA transcripts, was used to amplify TCR beta CDR3 regions. First-round RT-PCR targeting the TCR CDR3 was performed with the HTBI primer set. TCRdb redid the calling of the multiplex PCR reads with MiXCR, one entry per CDR3 protein. The sample holds 610,000 or so distinct CDR3 sequences, around 45% seen once. The sample was peripheral blood or thyroid tissue (not recorded which). The receptor source for this set is a woman between 18 and 29 years old with Graves' hyperthyroidism.

The table lists this clonotype with many counts. J is TRBJ2-7 and V is TRBV7-8; unclear D gene. The CDR3 loop spans 16 amino acids. Germline lookup yields CDR1 SGHVS and CDR2 FQNEAQ. Trimming removed 4 bases from V and 3 bases from J, with 19 bases in between. For the CDR3, the DNA is TGTGCCAGCAGCTCGCTTTCGGCTCACACCCTCTACGAGCAGTACTTC. Translation gives CASSSLSAHTLYEQYF.

This clonotype appeared many times. As DNA, the CDR3 is TGTGCCAGCAGCTTAGCGCTTATCAGCGGGACCTACGAGCAGTACTTC. It translates to CASSLALISGTYEQYF. The rearrangement joins TRBV7-8 to TRBJ2-7, with 7 bases lining up with TRBD2. The CDR3 has 16 amino acids. The trim removed 0 bases at V and 2 bases at J, leaving 7 bases unmatched. In germline, CDR1 is SGHVS, CDR2 FQNEAQ.

This clonotype was seen many times. The rearrangement links TRBV7-8 to TRBJ2-1; D is uncertain. Trimming removed 1 base from V and 10 bases from J, with 8 bases in between. CDR1 and CDR2 (germline): SGHVS, FQNEAQ. The CDR3 loop spans 12 amino acids. The CDR3 DNA is TGTGCCAGCAGCTTAGATGATAGAGAGCAGTTCTTC. This translates into CASSLDDREQFF.

There are many counts of this clonotype. This chain connects TRBV10-3 to TRBJ1-4; D is uncertain. The CDR3 covers 14 residues. Trimming shortened V by 10 bases and J by 0 bases, and 12 bases separated the two germline ends. CDR1 and CDR2 (germline): ENHRY, SYGVKD. CDR3: CATGRAATNEKLFF. In DNA, the CDR3 is TGTGCCACCGGGAGGGCAGCAACTAATGAAAAACTGTTTTTT.

This clonotype was picked up many times. The J gene is TRBJ1-3, the V gene TRBV24-1, with D possibly TRBD1 on 5 matching bases. Germline assignment: CDR1 KGHDR and CDR2 SFDVKD. The V gene lost 3 bases and the J gene lost 0 bases, with 8 bases spanning the gap. The length of the CDR3 is 15 residues. The DNA for the CDR3 is TGTGCCACCAGTGATCCAGGGAGCTCTGGAAACACCATATATTTT. Translating gives CATSDPGSSGNTIYF.

This clonotype was detected many times. V gene TRBV10-2 combines with J gene TRBJ2-5; 12 bases map to TRBD2. The V and J ends lost 6 bases and 4 bases, in that order; junction bases with no gene match: 12. The germline gives CDR1 WSHSY, CDR2 SAAADI. The CDR3 runs to 17 residues. The CDR3 here is CASSVTSGSAIVETQYF. The CDR3 nucleotides read TGCGCCAGCAGCGTGACTAGCGGGAGTGCTATTGTAGAGACCCAGTACTTC.

The rearrangement links TRBV11-2 to TRBJ1-4; no reliable D call. V was pared by 4 bases and J by 3 bases, with 6 bases between. The CDR3 loop spans 13 amino acids. Germline V gives CDR1 SGHAT, CDR2 FQNNGV. The CDR3 sequence: CASSSGSNEKLFF. The CDR3, as DNA: TGTGCCAGCAGCTCTGGGTCTAATGAAAAACTGTTTTTT.

The sample holds many counts of this clonotype. The chain combines TRBV2 with TRBJ2-5; maybe TRBD2 (5 bases). The CDR3 contains 14 residues. From germline, CDR1 is SNHLY and CDR2 FYNNEI. Trimming pared 7 bases from V and 4 bases from J, leaving 16 bases between. CDR3 region: CASTAQASLETQYF. CDR3 in DNA: TGTGCCAGCACCGCCCAGGCTAGCCTAGAGACCCAGTACTTC. Variable domain in full (rest from reference TRBV2 and TRBJ2-5): EPEVTQTPSHQVTQMGQEVILRCVPISNHLYFYWYRQILGQKVEFLVSFYNNEISEKSEIFDDQFSVERPDGSNFTLKIRSTKLEDSAMYFCASTAQASLETQYFGPGTRLLVL.

A few counts support this clonotype. The chain has TRBV18 and TRBJ2-7; D remains ambiguous. V dropped 0 bases and J dropped 2 bases, with 8 bases sitting between them. The CDR3 has 14 residues. Germline-derived CDR1 and CDR2 are KGHSH and LQKENI. The CDR3 reads CASSPPFEPYEQYF. CDR3 nucleotide sequence: TGTGCCAGCTCACCACCTTTTGAGCCCTACGAGCAGTACTTC. Full variable domain (missing parts from reference TRBV18 and TRBJ2-7): NAGVMQNPRHLVRRRGQEARLRCSPMKGHSHVYWYRQLPEEGLKFMVYLQKENIIDESGMPKERFSAEFPKEGPSILRIQQVVRGDSAAYFCASSPPFEPYEQYFGPGTRLTVT.

V usage is TRBV7-3 and J usage is TRBJ2-7; no clear D gene. In germline, CDR1 is SGHTA, CDR2 FQGTGA. The V and J ends lost 5 bases and 7 bases respectively, with 12 bases between them. This CDR3 comprises 12 residues. The CDR3 DNA is TGTGCCAGCAGCACGAAGAGGAATGAGCAGTACTTC. It translates to CASSTKRNEQYF.

This clonotype was counted a few times. As the CDR3 is not closed by the conserved phenylalanine or tryptophan, this likely results from a read error. The DNA is left out, because the CDR3 cannot be placed on it with certainty; the CDR3 is given as TCRdb lists it. This chain joins TRBV9 and TRBJ1-5. CDR1 SGDLS and CDR2 YYNGEE come from the germline V gene. The CDR3 length equals 8 residues, ends included. This CDR3 is CASSFRAG.

This clonotype was observed many times. The chain is built from TRBV19 and TRBJ2-2; D perhaps matches TRBD2 (5 bases). The length of the CDR3 is 15 residues. The germline CDR1 and CDR2 sequences are LNHDA and SQIVND (reference sequence). Trimming took off 5 bases at V and 5 bases at J, with 15 bases between the two ends. CDR3 sequence: CASSPIGSPTGELFF. The CDR3 DNA is TGTGCCAGTAGTCCCATAGGGAGTCCAACCGGGGAGCTGTTTTTT.

This clonotype was seen repeatedly, ten times or more. This chain uses TRBV6-5 with TRBJ1-5; D remains unclear. V lost 7 bases to trimming and J lost 0 bases, with 19 bases between them. The CDR3 runs to 17 residues. In germline, CDR1 is MNHEY, CDR2 SVGAGI. The CDR3 here is CASNHETNPYSNQPQHF. As DNA, the CDR3 is TGTGCCAGCAACCATGAGACAAATCCGTATAGCAATCAGCCCCAGCATTTT.

This clonotype was counted many times. The chain links TRBV14 to TRBJ2-5, with D perhaps matching TRBD2 (5 bases). CDR1 is SGHDN, CDR2 FVKESK, per germline. The CDR3 has 15 amino acids. Trimming removed 3 bases at V and 3 bases at J, with 14 bases between. The CDR3 is CASSQTQRSKETQYF. CDR3 bases: TGTGCCAGCAGCCAGACTCAGCGGAGCAAAGAGACCCAGTACTTC.

This clonotype was observed many times. The chain is built from TRBV20-1 and TRBJ2-7; tentative D call: TRBD1 (5 bases). Germline V CDR1 and CDR2: DFQATT, SNEGSKA (reference sequence). Trimming took off 5 bases at V and 6 bases at J, with 11 bases between the two ends. The CDR3 has 11 amino acids. DNA of the CDR3: TGCAGTGCTGCAGGGAAATCCGAGCAGTACTTC. The encoded protein is CSAAGKSEQYF.

This chain connects TRBV20-1 to TRBJ2-3; D is perhaps TRBD2 (6 bases). CDR3 length: 15 amino acids. Germline-derived CDR1 and CDR2 are DFQATT and SNEGSKA (reference sequence). Trimming cost V 1 base and J 2 bases, with 13 bases left between them. The CDR3 coding sequence is TGCAGTGCTAGAGTAACGTCTAGCGACACAGATACGCAGTATTTT. Amino acids: CSARVTSSDTDTQYF.

This clonotype was seen more than once but under ten times. V and J are TRBV6-1 and TRBJ2-7; D could derive from TRBD1 or TRBD2 (5 bases each). The CDR3 is made up of 13 amino acids. Trimming took off 6 bases at V and 2 bases at J, with 11 bases between the two ends. The germline V gene encodes CDR1 MNHNS and CDR2 SASEGT. The CDR3 region is CASRDTGTYEQYF. For the CDR3, the DNA is TGTGCCAGCAGGGACACCGGGACCTACGAGCAGTACTTC.

As for this clonotype: Being one base from a much bigger clone, this may be a read error. CDR3 protein: CASSGPGQGRGNGQYF. As DNA, the CDR3 is TGTGCCAGCAGCGGCCCGGGACAGGGGCGTGGAAACGGGCAGTACTTC. The chain carries TRBV7-9 and TRBJ2-7; TRBD1 matches 10 bases. J lost 9 bases, V lost 5 bases, and 16 bases had no gene match. Looked up from germline, CDR1 is SEHNR and CDR2 is FQNEAQ (reference sequence). The length of the CDR3 is 16 residues.

This clonotype has a handful of counts. The chain is built from TRBV5-1 and TRBJ1-5; 7 nucleotides match TRBD1. The junction had 20 bases not matched to a gene; V was cut back by 6 bases and J by 8 bases. CDR1 and CDR2 from the germline V gene are SGHRS and YFSETQ. The CDR3 contains 17 residues. The DNA for the CDR3 is TGCGCCAGCATGGGGCAGGCACTGACAGGGCTGAAGGAGCCCCAGCATTTT. Translating it yields CASMGQALTGLKEPQHF.

This clonotype was seen ten or more times. Compared with germline, one end of the junction differs, possibly owing to a read error. The gene calls are TRBV7-8 and TRBJ2-5; weak D call: TRBD2 (5 bases). Germline assignment: CDR1 SGHVS and CDR2 FQNEAQ. There are 13 residues in the CDR3. CDR3 protein: CASSSNRGESQYF. DNA of the CDR3: TGTGCCAGCAGCTCCAACCGGGGAGAGTCCCAGTACTTC.

The V call is TRBV20-1, the J call TRBJ2-1, with 9 bases lining up with TRBD1. The CDR3 runs to 16 residues. J was trimmed by 6 bases and V by 4 bases; bases with no gene match: 13. The germline gives CDR1 DFQATT, CDR2 SNEGSKA (reference sequence). CDR3 in amino acids: CSAKGDPGQGFNEQFF. DNA for the CDR3: TGCAGTGCTAAAGGGGATCCGGGACAGGGTTTCAATGAGCAGTTCTTC.

J is TRBJ2-7 and V is TRBV20-1; D unresolved. There are 14 residues in the CDR3. From germline, CDR1 is DFQATT and CDR2 SNEGSKA (reference sequence). V lost 4 bases and J lost 7, with 20 bases in between. The CDR3 DNA follows: TGCAGTGCTACAATACCTGGCTCCTACAATGAGCAGTACTTC. It specifies CSATIPGSYNEQYF.

The chain has TRBV30 and TRBJ1-5; the match to TRBD1 covers 7 bases. After removal of 0 bases from V and 6 bases from J, the junction contained 5 bases not matched to a gene. Germline V lookup: CDR1 GTSNPN, CDR2 SVGIG (reference sequence). The CDR3 contains 14 residues. The CDR3 sequence is CAWSVRGGAQPQHF. As DNA, the CDR3 is TGTGCCTGGAGTGTTCGAGGGGGCGCTCAGCCCCAGCATTTT.

This clonotype was counted ten times or more. V gene TRBV6-5 combines with J gene TRBJ1-4, with D possibly TRBD1 on 5 matching bases. The germline V gene encodes CDR1 MNHEY and CDR2 SVGAGI. The CDR3 runs 16 residues. Trimming took off 0 bases at V and 7 bases at J, with 15 bases between the two ends. The CDR3 is CASSYSELGEGEKLFF. CDR3 coding DNA: TGTGCCAGCAGTTACTCTGAGTTAGGGGAGGGTGAAAAACTGTTTTTT.

The chain carries TRBV20-1 and TRBJ1-5; D call uncertain. Germline-derived CDR1 and CDR2 are DFQATT and SNEGSKA (reference sequence). V lost 6 bases and J 2 bases, leaving 14 bases between the germline ends. There are 14 residues in the CDR3. The chain's CDR3 is CSASSDQRNQPQHF. The CDR3 bases are TGCAGTGCCAGCAGTGATCAACGCAATCAGCCCCAGCATTTT.

As for this clonotype: One junction end does not reproduce the germline sequence, and a read error may be involved. The V gene is TRBV7-9, the J gene TRBJ1-1; 7 bases map to TRBD1. Germline loops: CDR1 SEHNR, CDR2 FQNEAQ (reference sequence). The CDR3 contains 14 residues. The CDR3 nucleotides are TGTGCCAGCAGCAATAACAGGGGAGACACTAAAGCTTTCTTT. Translated, it gives CASSNNRGDTKAFF.

This clonotype has at least ten counts. The V call is TRBV5-1, the J call TRBJ1-5, with unresolved D. CDR1 is SGHRS, CDR2 YFSETQ, per germline. The CDR3 totals 14 residues. Trimming stripped 4 bases from V and 1 base from J, with 9 bases between. CDR3 region: CASSIGASNQPQHF. CDR3 sequence (DNA): TGCGCCAGCAGCATCGGAGCGAGCAATCAGCCCCAGCATTTT. The whole variable domain, remainder taken from reference TRBV5-1 and TRBJ1-5, is KAGVTQTPRYLIKTRGQQVTLSCSPISGHRSVSWYQQTPGQGLQFLFEYFSETQRNKGNFPGRFSGRQFSNSRSEMNVSTLELGDSALYLCASSIGASNQPQHFGDGTRLSIL.